This TCR beta chain was sequenced for a study of blood T cell repertoires in COVID-19. Generated by immunoSEQ multiplex PCR, the TCRdb table keeps only in-frame clones and is missing some. This table has 90,000 to 150,000 clones, roughly 87% appearing once. V gave up 0 bases and J gave up 3 bases, with 15 bases separating them. The length of the CDR3 is 16 residues. CDR1 and CDR2 (germline): MNHEY, SMNVEV (reference sequence). J is TRBJ2-7 and V is TRBV27; D may be TRBD1 (7 bases). Material: peripheral blood. The TCR comes from a man older than 75 with acute or convalescent COVID-19. The CDR3 nucleotides are TGTGCCAGCAGTTTATCTGGACAGGTGACTAGCTACGAGCAGTACTTC. Protein sequence: CASSLSGQVTSYEQYF.